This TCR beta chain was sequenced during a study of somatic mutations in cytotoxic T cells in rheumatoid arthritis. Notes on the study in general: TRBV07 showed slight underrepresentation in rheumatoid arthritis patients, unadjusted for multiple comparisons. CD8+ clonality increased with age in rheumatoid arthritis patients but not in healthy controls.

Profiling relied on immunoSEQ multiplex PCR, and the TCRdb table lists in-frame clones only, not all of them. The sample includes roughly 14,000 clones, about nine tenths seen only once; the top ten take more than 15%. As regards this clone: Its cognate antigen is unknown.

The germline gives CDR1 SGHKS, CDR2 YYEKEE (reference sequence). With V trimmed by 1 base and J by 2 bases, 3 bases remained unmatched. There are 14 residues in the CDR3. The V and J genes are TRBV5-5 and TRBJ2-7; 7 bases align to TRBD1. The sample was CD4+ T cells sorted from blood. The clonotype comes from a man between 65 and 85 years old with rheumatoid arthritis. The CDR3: CASSLTGDTYEQYF. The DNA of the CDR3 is TGTGCCAGCAGCTTGACAGGGGACACCTACGAGCAGTACTTC.